A selection of T cell receptor beta chains follows, all from one sample in a study of OX40 agonist ivuxolimab in advanced cancers. Here immunoSEQ multiplex PCR was the method, and the copy in TCRdb shows in-frame clones only, minus some. Here the sample spans about 64,000 clones, 80% to 85% being singletons. The source was CD4+ or CD8+ T cells sorted from blood, collected in a trial of the OX40 agonist ivuxolimab. These receptors were obtained from an adult with an advanced solid tumor such as melanoma, head and neck, liver or kidney cancer. Both conserved end residues are part of each CDR3. The D gene is left open where the match is weak. The size field is filled for only some rows; it gives once, few, many or a size class.

TRBV5-4	TRBD1	medium-sized	12	TRBJ1-1	TGTGCCAGCAGGGACAGGGGCACTGAAGCTTTCTTT	CASRDRGTEAFF
TRBV27	-	-	11	TRBJ1-1	TGTGCATCCGGGGGGCGGACTGAAGCTTTCTTT	CASGGRTEAFF
TRBV2	-	-	14	TRBJ2-7	TGTGCCAGCAGTACCAGGGTATTCAGGGACGAGCAGTACTTC	CASSTRVFRDEQYF
TRBV2	TRBD1	-	14	TRBJ2-3	TGTGCCAGCACCCCGGGACAGGGAATAGATACGCAGTATTTT	CASTPGQGIDTQYF
TRBV19	TRBD1	few	16	TRBJ1-2	TGTGCCAGTAGTCGATCCACGGGACAGGGGGCCTATGGCTACACCTTC	CASSRSTGQGAYGYTF
TRBV10-3	-	-	14	TRBJ2-7	TGTGCCATCAGTGTGGGCGGATCCCTGGGCGAGCAGTACTTC	CAISVGGSLGEQYF
TRBV7-2	TRBD1	once	15	TRBJ1-2	TGTGCCAGCAGCCCATACCGTGACAGGGGTTATGGCTACACCTTC	CASSPYRDRGYGYTF
TRBV7-4	-	-	15	TRBJ2-4	TGTGCCAGCAGCTTTTCGGGCCTGGCCAAAAACATTCAGTACTTC	CASSFSGLAKNIQYF
TRBV7-2	-	-	17	TRBJ2-1	TGTGCCAGCAGCTTAGTGGGGGCTTCTTCCTCCTACAATGAGCAGTTCTTC	CASSLVGASSSYNEQFF
TRBV18	TRBD2	-	15	TRBJ2-7	TGTGCCAGCTCACAGGTTAGCGGGGCCCCGGGGGAGCAGTACTTC	CASSQVSGAPGEQYF
TRBV5-1	TRBD1	once	17	TRBJ1-4	TGCGCCAGCAGCGAAGCTCCGGGACAGGGGGATAATGAAAAACTGTTTTTT	CASSEAPGQGDNEKLFF
TRBV18	-	-	16	TRBJ2-5	TGTGCCAGCTCGAAAGGGGTACTACTTCGGGAAGAGACCCAGTACTTC	CASSKGVLLREETQYF
TRBV5-1	-	few	14	TRBJ2-3	TGCGCCAGCAGCTGGCAGGGGCTTACAGATACGCAGTATTTT	CASSWQGLTDTQYF
TRBV6-5	-	-	12	TRBJ2-2	TGTGCCAGCAGTCCGAAGGCCGGGGAGCTGTTTTTT	CASSPKAGELFF
TRBV5-4	TRBD1	-	15	TRBJ2-7	TGTGCCAGCAGCAGGGGGACAGGAGACTCCTACGAGCAGTACTTC	CASSRGTGDSYEQYF
TRBV2	-	-	14	TRBJ1-2	TGTGCCAGCAGTGAAAACAGCAATTCCTATGGCTACACCTTC	CASSENSNSYGYTF
TRBV7-6	TRBD1	-	18	TRBJ1-5	TGTGCCAGCAGCTTAGAGGCCGGACAGGGGATCATCCATCAGCCCCAGCATTTT	CASSLEAGQGIIHQPQHF
TRBV6-4	-	-	14	TRBJ1-2	TGTGCCAGCAGCCAATCAAGTGGTTCCTATGGCTACACCTTC	CASSQSSGSYGYTF
TRBV7-2	-	few	15	TRBJ2-7	TGTGCCAGCAGCCCCGGCCCGGGGCGCTCCTACGAGCAGTACTTC	CASSPGPGRSYEQYF
TRBV7-8	-	-	14	TRBJ2-5	TGTGCCAGCAGCTTAGACTGGGCCCAAGAGACCCAGTACTTC	CASSLDWAQETQYF
TRBV5-6	-	once	14	TRBJ1-1	TGTGCCAGCAGCTTGGGGGAACGCGGCACTGAAGCTTTCTTT	CASSLGERGTEAFF
TRBV15	-	-	12	TRBJ1-2	TGTGCCACCAGCAGAGATAGTATCGGCTACACCTTC	CATSRDSIGYTF
TRBV5-1	-	-	15	TRBJ1-4	TGCGCCAGCAGCAAGGGTAGCGCAACTAATGAAAAACTGTTTTTT	CASSKGSATNEKLFF
TRBV19	TRBD2	-	20	TRBJ2-5	TGTGCCAGTAGTACCCCGAACCCGGGACTAGCGGGGGTGGGTCCGGAGACCCAGTACTTC	CASSTPNPGLAGVGPETQYF
TRBV6-1	-	once	13	TRBJ1-2	TGTGCCAGCAGTGAAAGATTGGTCCCATGGGTGATTTTC	CASSERLVPWVIF
TRBV19	TRBD2	-	15	TRBJ2-1	TGTGCCAGTAGTGAGGGGACTAGCGCTTACAATGAGCAGTTCTTC	CASSEGTSAYNEQFF
TRBV4-1	-	-	14	TRBJ2-7	TGCGCCAGCAGCCGTGCGGCGGGGTCCTACGAGCAGTACTTC	CASSRAAGSYEQYF
TRBV5-1	-	-	14	TRBJ1-3	TGCGCCAGCAGCTTGGGGAACTCTGGAAACACCATATATTTT	CASSLGNSGNTIYF
TRBV25-1	-	-	15	TRBJ1-2	TGTGCCAGCAGTGCCCTCGAAATGGATAGCTATGGCTACACCTTC	CASSALEMDSYGYTF
TRBV19	TRBD1	-	16	TRBJ1-1	TGTGCCAGTAGTATATCAGGGGGTTCCATGAACACTGAAGCTTTCTTT	CASSISGGSMNTEAFF
TRBV11-1	TRBD1	-	15	TRBJ2-2	TGTGCCAGCAGCTCCCGCCGACAGGGCGGCGGGGAGCTGTTTTTT	CASSSRRQGGGELFF
TRBV5-1	TRBD2	-	16	TRBJ2-3	TGCGCCAGCAGCCCTAGACTAGCGGGGGTTAGAGATACGCAGTATTTT	CASSPRLAGVRDTQYF
TRBV21-1	-	-	14	TRBJ1-1	TGTGCCAGCAACAAGACAGGGGCGGACACTGAAGCTTTCTTT	CASNKTGADTEAFF
TRBV6-1	-	-	13	TRBJ1-2	TGTGCCAGCAGTTGGGGCCCAAACTATGGCTACACCTTC	CASSWGPNYGYTF
TRBV9	-	-	17	TRBJ2-6	TGTGCCAGCAGCGCGAGGACACTGGAGGCTGGGGCCAACGTCCTGACTTTC	CASSARTLEAGANVLTF
TRBV7-9	-	-	15	TRBJ1-4	TGTGCCAGCAGCTCCGGAACCGTGGGTAATGAAAAACTGTTTTTT	CASSSGTVGNEKLFF
TRBV7-9	TRBD1	-	15	TRBJ1-1	TGTGCCAGCAGCCTGGGACAGGGTTTATACACTGAAGCTTTCTTT	CASSLGQGLYTEAFF
TRBV29-1	TRBD1	-	11	TRBJ1-2	TGCAGCACCCGGACAGGGACCGGCTACACCTTC	CSTRTGTGYTF
TRBV5-1	TRBD1	-	14	TRBJ2-2	TGCGCCAGCAGCTCAGGACAGGGCCCCGGGGAGCTGTTTTTT	CASSSGQGPGELFF
TRBV21-1	-	once	16	TRBJ2-1	TGTGCCAGCAGCAAAGAGCCAGCGGGGGGCTACAATGAGCAGTTCTTC	CASSKEPAGGYNEQFF
TRBV29-1	-	-	12	TRBJ1-1	TGCAGCGCGCGGTCAGGGGACACTGAAGCTTTCTTT	CSARSGDTEAFF
TRBV11-2	-	-	17	TRBJ1-1	TGTGCCAGCAGCCAAGACTATGCAGGTAACATGAACACTGAAGCTTTCTTT	CASSQDYAGNMNTEAFF
TRBV27	-	-	20	TRBJ1-2	TGTGCCAGCAGTTTCGCGAAGTGGGGGCACTATACTAGCTTTAGCTATGGCTACACCTTC	CASSFAKWGHYTSFSYGYTF
TRBV6-5	-	few	13	TRBJ1-5	TGTGCCAGCAGCCCCACCAATAATCAGCCCCAGCATTTT	CASSPTNNQPQHF
TRBV18	-	-	16	TRBJ2-1	TGTGCCAGCTCACCAGTAGGTCAAAGCTCCTACAATGAGCAGTTCTTC	CASSPVGQSSYNEQFF
TRBV5-5	TRBD1	-	18	TRBJ1-1	TGTGCCAGCAGCTTTTCACACCGGACAGGGTGGGGATTAGCTGAAGCTTTCTTT	CASSFSHRTGWGLAEAFF
TRBV6-5	TRBD1	-	15	TRBJ1-5	TGTGCCAGCAGCTCAGGGGGCGCGGGCAATCAGCCCCAGCATTTT	CASSSGGAGNQPQHF
TRBV6-1	-	few	12	TRBJ1-4	TGTGCCAGCACCCCAGGGTCTGAAAAACTGTTTTTT	CASTPGSEKLFF
TRBV5-1	-	-	16	TRBJ1-4	TGCGCCAGCAGCATCGGGGCCCTTGCAACTAATGAAAAACTGTTTTTT	CASSIGALATNEKLFF
TRBV7-9	TRBD2	few	15	TRBJ2-7	TGTGCCAGCAGCGCAACCGGGACTAGCGGCTACGAGCAGTACTTC	CASSATGTSGYEQYF
TRBV7-9	-	-	13	TRBJ2-3	TGTGCCAGCAGCCTCGGACTGTGGGATACGCAGTATTTT	CASSLGLWDTQYF
TRBV10-3	TRBD2	once	15	TRBJ2-5	TGTGCCACCGGGACTAGCGGGAGTGTCTGGGAGACCCAGTACTTC	CATGTSGSVWETQYF
TRBV5-4	-	-	15	TRBJ1-2	TGTGCCAGCAGCCCCGGGGGGGGAGGTAACTATGGCTACACCTTC	CASSPGGGGNYGYTF
TRBV7-9	-	-	16	TRBJ1-6	TGTGCCAGCAGCCACTATAGGACAGCCAATAATTCACCCCTCCACTTT	CASSHYRTANNSPLHF
TRBV2	TRBD1	many	11	TRBJ1-1	TGTGCCGCGTCAGGGGGCCCTGAAGCTTTCTTT	CAASGGPEAFF
TRBV6-6	-	many	14	TRBJ1-1	TGTGCCAGCAGTTGGGGGGCTGGGAACACTGAAGCTTTCTTT	CASSWGAGNTEAFF
TRBV11-2	-	-	13	TRBJ1-1	TGTGCCAGCAGGCCCATGCGAACCACTGAAGCTTTCTTT	CASRPMRTTEAFF
TRBV5-1	-	-	18	TRBJ2-3	TGCGCCAGCAGCTTGGCCATGCTGGACAGATTCAGCACAGATACGCAGTATTTT	CASSLAMLDRFSTDTQYF
TRBV7-2	TRBD2	-	15	TRBJ2-7	TGTGCCAGCAGCGGACTAGCGGGAAGCTCCTACGAGCAGTACTTC	CASSGLAGSSYEQYF